This T cell receptor beta chain emerged from a study of shared T cell receptors in the human thymus. This CDR3 has 14 residues. J gave up 7 bases and V 2 bases, and 5 bases lay outside the gene matches. Germline CDR1 and CDR2: PRHDT and FYEKMQ (reference sequence). The repertoire was sequenced with immunoSEQ multiplex PCR; TCRdb's copy has only in-frame clones and lacks some. The data show about 660,000 clones, with 88% seen just once and 0.0095% to 0.012% held by the top ten. This sample was also put to use in a study of human thymus T cells.

The sample comprised thymocytes. V usage is TRBV13 and J usage is TRBJ2-7; 10 bases are a match to TRBD2. This clonotype was obtained from a boy less than two years old with a congenital heart defect. CDR3 bases: TGTGCCAGCAGCTTAAGCGGGAGGGCCGGTGAGCAGTACTTC. Translating it yields CASSLSGRAGEQYF.